This T cell receptor (beta chain) was documented in a study of post-analysis software for immune sequencing data. Incorporated into the TCR beta cDNA libraries were unique molecular identifiers, which served to reduce PCR and sequencing biases. Each CDR3 protein is one row after TCRdb ran MiXCR on the PCR reads. The data hold 700,000 to 900,000 distinct CDR3 sequences, with around 45% observed a single time. The receptor was derived from a girl aged 10 to 17 with multiple sclerosis. Material: blood.

CDR3 in DNA: TGTGCCAGCAGCTCCGGGACAGGGTCTTGGGAGACCCAGTACTTC. This encodes CASSSGTGSWETQYF. This sequence joins TRBV6-5 and TRBJ2-5, with TRBD1 matching 9 bases. The CDR3 is made up of 15 amino acids. Germline CDR1 is MNHEY and CDR2 is SVGAGI. V lost 6 bases to trimming and J lost 5 bases; unmatched junction nucleotides: 10.